This T cell receptor beta chain was found in a study of blood T cells in healthy people across ages. This clonotype was seen repeatedly, ten times or more. V lost 6 bases and J lost 5; bases outside the gene matches: 1. The CDR3 consists of 12 residues. CDR1 and CDR2 from the germline V gene are MNHEY and SVGEGT. Primed by a sample-barcoded 5' primer and a J-beta primer mix, a second PCR proceeded for roughly 7 to 11 cycles. In TCRdb, the 5' RACE reads were re-called with MiXCR into one record per CDR3 protein. Seen here are about 640,000 distinct CDR3 sequences, under 70% observed once, and the top ten hold roughly 34%.

This clonotype was obtained from a man aged 55 to 70 in good health. V and J are TRBV6-2 or TRBV6-3 and TRBJ2-3; TRBD1 matches 8 bases. Specimen: blood. CDR3 DNA sequence: TGTGCCAGCAGGGACAGGGTAGATACGCAGTATTTT. It encodes CASRDRVDTQYF.